The next 13 T cell receptor beta chains were all read from a single sample in a study of blood T cell repertoires in COVID-19 (dated by TCRdb to about 2020). The library was generated by the immunoSEQ multiplex PCR assay. TCRdb provides this immuneACCESS table in a form limited to in-frame rearrangements. Some clones are lacking; in checked studies, under half of them reflect an unresolved V gene, and why the rest are absent is not known. The sample contains 250,000 or so clones, approximately 89% of them found a single time. Of the sample, under 2.5% falls within the top ten clones. Sequenced: PBMCs or T cells enriched from blood (not recorded which). The receptors here all came from a woman between 40 and 55 years old with acute COVID-19.

The chain has TRBV30 and TRBJ1-6; 10 bases fit TRBD1. The CDR3 extends over 13 amino acids. Germline loops: CDR1 GTSNPN, CDR2 SVGIG (reference sequence). Germline trimming cut 5 bases from V and 7 bases from J; bases unmatched to any gene: 2. This CDR3 is CAWATGGNSPLHF. CDR3 bases: TGTGCCTGGGCGACAGGGGGCAATTCACCCCTCCACTTT.

The chain is built from TRBV4-1 and TRBJ2-3; D may be TRBD2 (5 bases). The germline CDR1 and CDR2 sequences are MGHRA and YSYEKL. The CDR3 has 16 amino acids. Trimming left V 1 base short and J 1 base short, with 12 bases between. The CDR3 region has the DNA TGCGCCAGCAGCCAAGCGTGGCAGAGGGGCACAGATACGCAGTATTTT. As protein: CASSQAWQRGTDTQYF.

The V and J genes are TRBV25-1 and TRBJ1-6; the D gene is possibly TRBD1 (5 bases). CDR3 length: 15 amino acids. CDR1 and CDR2 from the germline V gene are MGHDK and SYGVNS. V lost 2 bases and J lost 5, with 10 bases in between. As DNA, the CDR3 is TGTGCCAGCAGTGAACTGGGGGGGAATAATTCACCCCTCCACTTT. It encodes CASSELGGNNSPLHF.

The V call is TRBV9, the J call TRBJ1-4; TRBD1 matches 7 bases. In germline, CDR1 is SGDLS, CDR2 YYNGEE. Trimming took 0 bases from V and 3 from J; bases not matched to a gene: 2. The CDR3 runs to 15 residues. The CDR3 is CASSVEGQPNEKLFF. The CDR3 DNA is TGTGCCAGCAGCGTAGAGGGACAGCCTAATGAAAAACTGTTTTTT.

The gene calls are TRBV6-2 or TRBV6-3 and TRBJ2-6; TRBD1 aligns across 9 bases. J lost 1 base, V lost 4 bases, and 5 bases had no gene match. Germline V gene lookup returns CDR1 MNHEY and CDR2 SVGEGT. The CDR3 spans 17 residues. The CDR3 is CASSSGTGNSGANVLTF. DNA for the CDR3: TGTGCCAGCAGTTCGGGGACAGGGAATTCTGGGGCCAACGTCCTGACTTTC.

The rearrangement links TRBV9 to TRBJ1-3; D uncertain. There are 12 residues in the CDR3. The germline gives CDR1 SGDLS, CDR2 YYNGEE. The V gene lost 1 base and the J gene lost 4 bases, with 3 bases spanning the gap. The CDR3 nucleotides read TGTGCCAGCAGCGTATCAGGAAACACCATATATTTT. Its translation: CASSVSGNTIYF.

Written as DNA, the CDR3 is TGTGCCAGCAGCTTAGTGACAGGGGCCTACGAGCAGTACTTC. Protein: CASSLVTGAYEQYF. The J gene is TRBJ2-7, the V gene TRBV7-2, with 8 bases fitting TRBD1. V gave up 1 base and J gave up 2 bases; unmatched junction bases: 1. In germline, CDR1 is SGHTA, CDR2 FQGNSA. The CDR3 is 14 amino acids. Filled out from reference TRBV7-2 and TRBJ2-7, the complete variable domain reads GAGVSQSPSNKVTEKGKDVELRCDPISGHTALYWYRQSLGQGLEFLIYFQGNSAPDKSGLPSDRFSAERTGGSVSTLTIQRTQQEDSAVYLCASSLVTGAYEQYFGPGTRLTVT.

This chain connects TRBV19 to TRBJ2-1; TRBD2 agrees at 9 bases. Germline trimming cut 3 bases from V and 2 bases from J; bases unmatched to any gene: 5. CDR3 length: 16 amino acids. Germline-derived CDR1 and CDR2 are LNHDA and SQIVND (reference sequence). This chain's CDR3 is CASSISRGRAYNEQFF. CDR3 sequence (DNA): TGTGCCAGTAGTATCTCCCGCGGGAGGGCCTACAATGAGCAGTTCTTC.

This clone was seen a handful of times. The chain is built from TRBV19 and TRBJ1-4; 7 bases match TRBD1. With V trimmed by 3 bases and J by 8 bases, 6 bases remained unmatched. CDR3 length equals 14 residues. CDR1 is LNHDA, CDR2 SQIVND, per germline (reference sequence). The CDR3 is CASSMTGTREKLFF. The CDR3 DNA reads as TGTGCCAGTAGTATGACAGGGACGAGAGAAAAACTGTTTTTT.

The chain combines TRBV7-9 with TRBJ1-4; no firm D call. Germline loops: CDR1 SEHNR, CDR2 FQNEAQ (reference sequence). This CDR3 region has 15 residues. V was clipped by 2 bases and J by 3 bases, with 10 bases between them. Here the CDR3 DNA reads TGTGCCAGCAGCTTATCGGAGGTAGCTAATGAAAAACTGTTTTTT. It yields the protein CASSLSEVANEKLFF.

This chain connects TRBV7-2 to TRBJ2-2; 13 bases line up with TRBD2. The V gene end was trimmed by 6 bases and the J gene end by 6 bases; junction bases not matched to a gene: 7. The CDR3 length is 16 residues. Germline values: CDR1 SGHTA, CDR2 FQGNSA. As DNA, the CDR3 is TGTGCCAGCAGGGCCACTAGCGGGGGGGCCTCCGGGGAGCTGTTTTTT. Translation gives CASRATSGGASGELFF.

The J gene is TRBJ1-2, the V gene TRBV25-1; 9 bases line up with TRBD1. Germline lookup yields CDR1 MGHDK and CDR2 SYGVNS. This CDR3 is 16 amino acids long. The V segment lost 6 bases and the J segment 8 bases; nucleotides outside the gene matches: 16. The CDR3 protein is CASSPRTGAFLSGYTF. The CDR3 nucleotides read TGTGCCAGCAGCCCACGGACAGGGGCATTCCTCTCGGGCTACACCTTC.

This rearrangement joins TRBV28 to TRBJ1-4; D unresolved. Germline-derived CDR1 and CDR2 are MDHEN and SYDVKM. V was pared by 6 bases and J by 8 bases, with 13 bases between. This CDR3 comprises 13 residues. CDR3 bases: TGTGCCAGCAGCCGCATGGGGAGCGAAAAACTGTTTTTT. Translation gives CASSRMGSEKLFF. The full variable domain, rest sourced from reference TRBV28 and TRBJ1-4, is DVKVTQSSRYLVKRTGEKVFLECVQDMDHENMFWYRQDPGLGLRLIYFSYDVKMKEKGDIPEGYSVSREKKERFSLILESASTNQTSMYLCASSRMGSEKLFFGSGTQLSVL.